This T cell receptor (beta chain) was captured in a study of T cells in Graves' hyperthyroidism and ophthalmopathy. Across the study: Peripheral blood was taken when the disease was first diagnosed, before any treatment began.

RNA transcripts were the template for amplifying TCR beta CDR3 regions. An initial round of RT-PCR targeting the TCR CDR3 relied on the HTBI primer set. TCRdb itself ran the multiplex PCR reads through MiXCR, one entry per CDR3 protein. The sample carries around 760,000 distinct CDR3 sequences, 30% to 40% recorded once. Each diagnosis was grounded in clinical symptoms, serum thyroxine and TRAb, thyroid ultrasound, and orbital computed tomography. This CDR3 comprises 16 residues. Germline V lookup: CDR1 MNHEY, CDR2 SVGAGI. The ends were cut back, 6 bases at V and 6 bases at J, with 23 bases in the middle. Notes on the study in general: Ophthalmopathy was identified by the model a median 6.5 months ahead of onset. Appearing also in blood were most of the thyroid clonotypes expanded above 0.001.

This clonotype was observed a few times. Its antigen is as yet unknown. The TCR was taken from a woman aged 40 to 50 with Graves' hyperthyroidism. Sequencing was performed on blood. The rearrangement links TRBV6-5 to TRBJ1-1; D is possibly TRBD1 (5 bases). The CDR3 sequence: CASSPRWWTSTPEAFF. CDR3 bases: TGTGCCAGCAGCCCACGCTGGTGGACATCCACCCCTGAAGCTTTCTTT.